This TCR beta chain stems from a study of blood T cell repertoires in COVID-19 (dated by TCRdb to 2019 to 2021). As for the study more broadly: Collaborator samples came from the United States, Italy and Spain and covered acute and convalescent phases of COVID-19. The sample metadata nearly always contained a de-identified subject ID, COVID-19 status, age in years and sex. The repertoires were released in a freely available public database intended as a resource for research on the immune response to SARS-CoV-2. Deeply sampled blood TCRbeta repertoires from subjects exposed to, actively infected with, or recovered from COVID-19 were included in the dataset. Samples were obtained from the ongoing ImmuneRACE study (first 160 participants) and from about 1,300 subjects provided by 6 global collaborators. The material from the prospective study consisted of cDNA or gDNA derived from T cells, B-cell-depleted T cells, or PBMCs. Where HLA class I and class II types were available, the types were taken from metadata supplied by the sample provider, not from assay-based typing. The investigation overall reported the following: The amount of clinical and demographic metadata varied by source and participant and was provided uncurated.

A remark on this clone: Which antigen it targets is not known. Base quality data are lacking; no much larger clone is found one base away.

Participants in the prospective study were aged about 18 to 89 years, lived in 20 to 30 United States geographic areas, and enrolled through a virtual design. In the prospective study, participants were assigned to cohorts based on the clinical history participants reported in a screening survey and a study questionnaire. For ImmuneRACE Cohort 3, a participant was defined as recovered based on two consecutive negative NP/OP PCR tests, clearance by a healthcare professional, or resolution of symptoms. Each participant in the prospective study had whole blood, serum and a nasopharyngeal or oropharyngeal swab collected by mobile phlebotomists. Over a roughly 2-month period, participants in the prospective study had the option of providing additional blood draws and questionnaires. Blood samples from the prospective study were shipped frozen or at room temperature prior to DNA extraction. TCRbeta CDR3 regions were amplified from genomic DNA using the immunoSEQ Assay, a bias-controlled multiplex PCR. Per the authors' processing: Nucleated cell counts per sample were estimated from amplification of reference gene primers within the assay. To quantify the absolute abundance of each unique TCRbeta CDR3 rearrangement, sequence reads were collapsed and filtered. For each sample, productive Simpson clonality was calculated as the square root of Simpson's diversity index over productive rearrangements. Not all clones reach the TCRdb copy of this immuneACCESS table, which keeps in-frame sequences only. Checked studies attribute under half of the gap to unresolved V genes and leave the rest unexplained. That table supplies the V and J calls and clone size; D and trimming were determined from the DNA. A total of 130,000 to 150,000 clones appear in this sample, roughly 83% of them only once. Approximately 10% of the sample comes from the top ten.

Reading from cysteine to phenylalanine, the CDR3 counts 13 amino acids. Only the CDR3 region is kept as DNA, spanning 39 bases read in frame from base 1. The germline V gene (reference sequence) supplies CDR1 GTSNPN and CDR2 SVGIG. Trimming removed 2 bases from V and 1 base from J, leaving 8 bases between the germline ends. The source is a man in his fifties who had recovered from COVID-19. This chain is built from TRBV30 and TRBJ1-1, with a tentative D gene TRBD1 over 5 matching bases. The sequencing input was PBMCs or T cells enriched from blood (not recorded which). The CDR3 region has the sequence CAWSPTGNTEAFF. The nucleotides read TGTGCCTGGAGTCCCACAGGGAACACTGAAGCTTTCTTT. This CDR3, with the reference TRBV30 and TRBJ1-1 proteins standing in past its ends, gives the full variable domain SQTIHQWPATLVQPVGSPLSLECTVEGTSNPNLYWYRQAAGRGLQLLFYSVGIGQISSEVPQNLSASRPQDRQFILSSKKLLLSDSGFYLCAWSPTGNTEAFFGQGTRLTVV.